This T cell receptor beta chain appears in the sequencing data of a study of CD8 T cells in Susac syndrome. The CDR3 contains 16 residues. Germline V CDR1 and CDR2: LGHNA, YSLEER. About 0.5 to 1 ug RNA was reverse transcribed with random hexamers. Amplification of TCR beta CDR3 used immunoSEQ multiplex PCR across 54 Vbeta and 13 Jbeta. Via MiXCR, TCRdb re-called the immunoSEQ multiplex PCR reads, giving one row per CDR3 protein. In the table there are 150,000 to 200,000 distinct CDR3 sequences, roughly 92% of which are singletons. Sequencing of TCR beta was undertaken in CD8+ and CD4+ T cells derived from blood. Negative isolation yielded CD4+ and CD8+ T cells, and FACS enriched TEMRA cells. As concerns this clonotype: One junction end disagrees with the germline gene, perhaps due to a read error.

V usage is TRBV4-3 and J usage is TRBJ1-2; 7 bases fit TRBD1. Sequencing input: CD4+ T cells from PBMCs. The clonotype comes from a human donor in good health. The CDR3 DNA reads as TGCGCCAGCAGACAAGTACCCACAGGGGCAAACTATGGCTACACCTTC. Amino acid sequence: CASRQVPTGANYGYTF.